This T cell receptor beta chain was recovered during a study of identical twins. A universal primer site was created by template switching, with the cDNA bearing unique molecular identifiers. One entry per CDR3 protein results from TCRdb running MiXCR on the 5' RACE reads. This table has 350,000 to 450,000 distinct CDR3 sequences, 18% appearing once. Germline V gene sequence: CDR1 KGHSH, CDR2 LQKENI. The CDR3 length is 16 residues. The trim removed 0 bases at V and 4 bases at J, leaving 7 bases unmatched. This clonotype was observed many times. Its specificity is not known. Study results and limitations: Invariant MAIT and iNKT cells may have partly biased zero-insertion analyses. Insertions were fewer in abundant cord blood beta clonotypes, whereas memory repertoires showed none of this pattern. Twin sharing of out-of-frame TCR alpha was underestimated by models in monozygotic pairs.

The chain couples TRBV18 to TRBJ2-7; 9 nucleotides line up with TRBD1. Input material: naive T cells sorted from blood. The TCR was taken from a man in his fifties in good health. CDR3: CASSPPDVQGAYEQYF. The CDR3 DNA follows: TGTGCCAGCTCACCACCGGATGTACAGGGGGCTTACGAGCAGTACTTC.